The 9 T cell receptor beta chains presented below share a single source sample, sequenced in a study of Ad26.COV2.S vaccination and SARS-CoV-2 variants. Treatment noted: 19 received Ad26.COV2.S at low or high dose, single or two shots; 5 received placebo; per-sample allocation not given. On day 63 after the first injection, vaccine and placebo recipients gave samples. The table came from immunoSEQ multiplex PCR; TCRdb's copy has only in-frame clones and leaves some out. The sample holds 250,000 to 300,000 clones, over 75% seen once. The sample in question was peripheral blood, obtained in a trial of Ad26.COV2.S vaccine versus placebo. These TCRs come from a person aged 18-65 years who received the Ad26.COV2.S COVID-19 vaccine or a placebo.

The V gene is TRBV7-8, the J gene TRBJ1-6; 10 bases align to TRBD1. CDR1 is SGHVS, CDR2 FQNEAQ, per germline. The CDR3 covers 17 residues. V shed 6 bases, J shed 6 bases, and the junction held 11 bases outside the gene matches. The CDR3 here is CASRPGSGTGVNSPLHF. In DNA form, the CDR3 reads TGTGCCAGCAGACCCGGATCCGGGACAGGGGTTAATTCACCCCTCCACTTT. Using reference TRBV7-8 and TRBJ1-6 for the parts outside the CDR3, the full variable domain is GAGVSQSPRYKVAKRGQDVALRCDPISGHVSLFWYQQALGQGPEFLTYFQNEAQLDKSGLPSDRFFAERPEGSVSTLKIQRTQQEDSAVYLCASRPGSGTGVNSPLHFGNGTRLTVT.

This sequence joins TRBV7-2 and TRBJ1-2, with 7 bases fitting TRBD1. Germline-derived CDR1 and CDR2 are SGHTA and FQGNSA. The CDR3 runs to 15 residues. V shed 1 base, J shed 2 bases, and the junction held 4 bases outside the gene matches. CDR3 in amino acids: CASSLVTGLNYGYTF. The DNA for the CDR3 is TGTGCCAGCAGCTTAGTGACAGGGTTAAACTATGGCTACACCTTC.

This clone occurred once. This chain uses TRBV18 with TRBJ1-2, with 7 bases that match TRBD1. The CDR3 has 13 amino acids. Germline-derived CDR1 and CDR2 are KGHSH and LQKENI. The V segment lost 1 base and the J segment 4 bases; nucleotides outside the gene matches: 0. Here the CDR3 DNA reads TGTGCCAGCTCACCACAGGGGGCCTATGGCTACACCTTC. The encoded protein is CASSPQGAYGYTF.

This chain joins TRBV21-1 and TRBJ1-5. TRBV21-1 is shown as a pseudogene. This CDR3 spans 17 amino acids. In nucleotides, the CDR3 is TGTGCCAGCAGCACGAGGGGAAATGGGGGGGGCAATCAGCCCCAGCATTTT. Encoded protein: CASSTRGNGGGNQPQHF.

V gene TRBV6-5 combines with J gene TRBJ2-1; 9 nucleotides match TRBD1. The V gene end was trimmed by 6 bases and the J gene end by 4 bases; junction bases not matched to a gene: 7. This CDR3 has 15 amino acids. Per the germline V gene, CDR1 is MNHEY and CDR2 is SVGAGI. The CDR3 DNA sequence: TGTGCCAGCAGAACCGGGACAGGGCTTTACAATGAGCAGTTCTTC. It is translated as CASRTGTGLYNEQFF.

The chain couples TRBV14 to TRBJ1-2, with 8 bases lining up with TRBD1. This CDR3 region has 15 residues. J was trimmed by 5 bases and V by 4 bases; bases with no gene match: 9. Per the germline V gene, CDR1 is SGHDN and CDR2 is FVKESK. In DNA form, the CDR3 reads TGTGCCAGCAGCCCCAACAGGGGGTTCTCATATGGCTACACCTTC. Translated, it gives CASSPNRGFSYGYTF.

The DNA for the CDR3 is TGTGCCAGTAGTATAAGAAGGGTGTCAGATACGCAGTATTTT. It translates to CASSIRRVSDTQYF. The gene calls are TRBV19 and TRBJ2-3; D unclear. Germline CDR1 LNHDA, CDR2 SQIVND (reference sequence). The CDR3 totals 14 residues. V lost 2 bases and J lost 4, with 10 bases in between.

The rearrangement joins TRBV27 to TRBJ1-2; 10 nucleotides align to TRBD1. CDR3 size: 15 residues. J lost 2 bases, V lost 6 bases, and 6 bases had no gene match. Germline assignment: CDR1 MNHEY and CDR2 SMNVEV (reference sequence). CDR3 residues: CASRKTGGNNYGYTF. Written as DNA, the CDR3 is TGTGCCAGCAGAAAGACAGGGGGCAACAACTATGGCTACACCTTC.

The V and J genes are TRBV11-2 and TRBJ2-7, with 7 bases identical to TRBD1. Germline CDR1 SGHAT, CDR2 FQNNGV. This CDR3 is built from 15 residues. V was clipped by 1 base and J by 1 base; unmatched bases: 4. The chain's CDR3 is CASSLGPGQSYEQYF. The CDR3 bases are TGTGCCAGCAGCTTAGGTCCGGGACAGTCCTACGAGCAGTACTTC.